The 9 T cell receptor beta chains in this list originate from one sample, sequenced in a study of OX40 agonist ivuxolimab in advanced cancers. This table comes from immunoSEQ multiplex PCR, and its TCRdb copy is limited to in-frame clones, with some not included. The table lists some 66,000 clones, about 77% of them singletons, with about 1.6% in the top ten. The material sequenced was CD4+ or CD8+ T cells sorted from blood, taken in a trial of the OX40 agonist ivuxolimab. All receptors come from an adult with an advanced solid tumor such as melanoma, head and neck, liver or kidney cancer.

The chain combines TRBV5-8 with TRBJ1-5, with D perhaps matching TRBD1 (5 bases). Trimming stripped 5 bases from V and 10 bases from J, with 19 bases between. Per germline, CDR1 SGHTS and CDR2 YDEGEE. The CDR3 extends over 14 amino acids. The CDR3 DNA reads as TGTGCCAGCAGTCCGGGGCCTGCACTGCAACCCCAGCATTTT. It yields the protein CASSPGPALQPQHF.

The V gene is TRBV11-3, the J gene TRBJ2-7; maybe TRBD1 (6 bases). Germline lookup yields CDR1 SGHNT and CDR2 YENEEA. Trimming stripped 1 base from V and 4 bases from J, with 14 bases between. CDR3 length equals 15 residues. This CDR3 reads CASSLAGQGIYEQYF. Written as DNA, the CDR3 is TGTGCCAGCAGCTTAGCTGGTCAGGGGATATACGAGCAGTACTTC.

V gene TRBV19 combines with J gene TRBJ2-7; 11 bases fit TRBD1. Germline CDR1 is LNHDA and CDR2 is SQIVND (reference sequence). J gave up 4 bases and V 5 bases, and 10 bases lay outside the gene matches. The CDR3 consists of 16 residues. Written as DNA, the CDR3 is TGTGCCAGTAGTCCTCGCCGGACAGGGGGCGGGTACGAGCAGTACTTC. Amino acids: CASSPRRTGGGYEQYF.

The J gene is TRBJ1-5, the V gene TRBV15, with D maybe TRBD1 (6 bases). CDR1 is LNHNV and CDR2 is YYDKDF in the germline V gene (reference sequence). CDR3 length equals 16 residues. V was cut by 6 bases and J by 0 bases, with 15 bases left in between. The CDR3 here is CATRSGTQYSNQPQHF. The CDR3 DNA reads TGTGCCACCAGGAGCGGGACACAATATAGCAATCAGCCCCAGCATTTT.

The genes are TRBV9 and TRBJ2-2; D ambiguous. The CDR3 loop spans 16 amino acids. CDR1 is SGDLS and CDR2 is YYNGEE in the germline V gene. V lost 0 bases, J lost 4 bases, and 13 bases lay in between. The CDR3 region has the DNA TGTGCCAGCAGCGTAGCTTGGAGACCTCCCACCGGGGAGCTGTTTTTT. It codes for CASSVAWRPPTGELFF.

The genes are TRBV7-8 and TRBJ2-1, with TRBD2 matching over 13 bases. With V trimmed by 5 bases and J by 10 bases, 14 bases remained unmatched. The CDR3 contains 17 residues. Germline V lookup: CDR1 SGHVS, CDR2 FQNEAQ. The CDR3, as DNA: TGTGCCAGCAGCCTCTACCGTGGACTAGCGGGAGTAAGGGAGCAGTTCTTC. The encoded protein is CASSLYRGLAGVREQFF.

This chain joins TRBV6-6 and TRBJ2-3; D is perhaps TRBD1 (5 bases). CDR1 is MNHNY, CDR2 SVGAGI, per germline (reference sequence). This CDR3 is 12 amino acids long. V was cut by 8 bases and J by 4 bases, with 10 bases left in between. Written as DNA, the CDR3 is TGTGCCAGCCGCTCAGGGCCAGATACGCAGTATTTT. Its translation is CASRSGPDTQYF.

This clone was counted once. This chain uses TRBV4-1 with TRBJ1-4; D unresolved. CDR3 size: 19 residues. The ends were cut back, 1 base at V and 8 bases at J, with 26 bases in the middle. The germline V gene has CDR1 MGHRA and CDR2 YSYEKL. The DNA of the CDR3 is TGCGCCAGCAGCCAAGTCGGGCAGGATGGAGGCCGGATGGACGAAAAACTGTTTTTT. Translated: CASSQVGQDGGRMDEKLFF.

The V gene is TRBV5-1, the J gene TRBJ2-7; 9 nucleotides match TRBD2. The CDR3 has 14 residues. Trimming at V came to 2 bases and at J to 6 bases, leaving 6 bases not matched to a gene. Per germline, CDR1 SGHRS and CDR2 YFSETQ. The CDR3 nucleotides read TGCGCCAGCAGCTTCGGGACTAGCCTCTCCGAGCAGTACTTC. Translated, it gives CASSFGTSLSEQYF.